This is a list of T cell receptor beta chains from one sample in a study of T cells in Graves' hyperthyroidism and ophthalmopathy. Each CDR3 protein is one row after TCRdb ran MiXCR on the multiplex PCR reads. Of around 440,000 distinct CDR3 sequences listed, around 14% are singletons. The sequencing sample was made of blood. Receptors were obtained from a woman aged 18-29 years with Graves' hyperthyroidism. CDR3s include the opening cysteine and the closing phenylalanine or tryptophan. The order of the fields is J gene, clone size, D gene, V gene, CDR3 protein, CDR3 DNA. The D gene is left open where the match is weak. Clone size, where shown, is once, few, many, or a class for clones that have expanded.

TRBJ2-1 | many | NA | TRBV20-1 | CSAREWVGQFF | TGCAGTGCTAGAGAGTGGGTAGGGCAGTTCTTC
TRBJ2-1 | many | TRBD2 | TRBV6-4 | CASSDSTSSGRADEQFF | TGTGCCAGCAGTGACTCGACGTCTAGCGGGAGGGCCGATGAGCAGTTCTTC
TRBJ2-5 | many | NA | TRBV4-2 | CASSQDRAGQETQYF | TGTGCCAGCAGCCAAGATCGCGCAGGGCAAGAGACCCAGTACTTC
TRBJ2-1 | many | TRBD2 | TRBV20-1 | CSARASGRNNEQFF | TGCAGTGCTAGAGCTAGCGGGAGAAACAATGAGCAGTTCTTC
TRBJ1-2 | many | NA | TRBV16 | CASSRGQTYGYTF | TGTGCCAGCAGCCGCGGACAGACTTATGGCTACACCTTC
TRBJ1-3 | many | NA | TRBV7-3 | CASSLTRSRVDTIYF | TGTGCCAGCAGCTTAACGCGATCCAGGGTGGACACCATATATTTT
TRBJ1-1 | NA | NA | TRBV20-1 | CRPRGGSGTEAFF | TGCAGACCGAGGGGGGGTTCCGGCACTGAAGCTTTCTTT
TRBJ2-5 | many | TRBD2 | TRBV7-2 | CASSAGGPLQYF | TGTGCCAGCTCGGCGGGGGGCCCCCTCCAGTACTTC
TRBJ1-2 | many | NA | TRBV2 | CASSEEARAYGYTF | TGTGCCAGCAGTGAAGAGGCCAGGGCCTATGGCTACACCTTC
TRBJ2-1 | many | TRBD2 | TRBV20-1 | CSASGRAKNEQFF | TGCAGTGCTAGCGGGAGGGCCAAAAATGAGCAGTTCTTC
TRBJ2-3 | many | NA | TRBV11-3 | CASTQRLWDTQYF | TGTGCCAGCACCCAAAGGTTATGGGATACGCAGTATTTT
TRBJ1-6 | NA | NA | TRBV27 | CASSWTWGGNSPLHF | TGTGCCAGCAGTTGGACGTGGGGTGGGAATTCACCCCTCCACTTT
TRBJ1-1 | many | TRBD1 | TRBV19 | CASSTWTGTVNTEAFF | TGTGCCAGTAGTACTTGGACCGGGACAGTGAACACTGAAGCTTTCTTT
TRBJ2-5 | few | TRBD1 | TRBV4-1 | CASSQETGAPGSQYF | TGCGCCAGCAGCCAAGAGACAGGGGCGCCGGGGTCCCAGTACTTC
TRBJ2-7 | many | TRBD1 | TRBV2 | CASRQGAPYEQYF | TGTGCCAGCCGGCAGGGGGCTCCCTACGAGCAGTACTTC
TRBJ1-6 | many | NA | TRBV12-3/TRBV12-4 | CASTKSGGRSPLHF | TGTGCCAGCACCAAAAGTGGGGGCCGATCACCCCTCCACTTT
TRBJ2-7 | many | NA | TRBV11-2 | CASSLERGLDEQYF | TGTGCCAGCAGCTTAGAGCGGGGTTTAGATGAGCAGTACTTC
TRBJ1-4 | NA | TRBD1 | TRBV11-3 | CASSLYGTGSEKLFF | TGTGCCAGCAGCCTCTACGGGACAGGATCTGAAAAACTGTTTTTT
TRBJ2-5 | few | NA | TRBV10-3 | CATQDTFQETQYF | TGTGCCACACAGGACACCTTCCAAGAGACCCAGTACTTC